The T cell receptor beta chain under discussion was sequenced for a study of blood T cells in healthy people across ages. Note on this clonotype: Its antigen remains unknown.

Germline CDR1 MGHDK, CDR2 SYGVNS. The V and J ends lost 4 bases and 5 bases respectively, with 19 bases between them. The CDR3 loop spans 16 amino acids. Study-level points and caveats: Whereas aged donors had fewer naive CD4+ cells, long-lived donors had more of them and higher diversity. Unsorted PBMC input precluded a conclusive naive versus antigen-experienced comparison.

The second PCR ran about 6 to 11 cycles with a sample-barcoded 5' primer and J-beta primers. Each cDNA molecule carried a tag from a template-switch adaptor that contained 12 random nucleotides. Researchers report that each sample yielded at least 3 million CDR3-containing paired-end reads. TCRdb itself ran the 5' RACE reads through MiXCR, one entry per CDR3 protein. The sample lists about 1.1 million distinct CDR3 sequences, under 40% seen once, with about an eighth in the top ten. The source is a man aged 18 to 29 in good health. The chain combines TRBV25-1 with TRBJ2-3; TRBD2 might be the D (7 bases). What was sequenced was blood. The CDR3 nucleotides are TGTGCCAGCAGTGGACCAATTGGGGGGGGACAAGATACGCAGTATTTT. This sequence encodes CASSGPIGGGQDTQYF.